The 7 T cell receptor beta chains reported below all come from one sample, sequenced in a study of T cells in pancreatic ductal adenocarcinoma. Sequenced by immunoSEQ multiplex PCR; TCRdb stores in-frame clones only, minus some. This sample has 4,500 to 5,000 clones; 65% to 85% occur once, and the top ten carry around 7.5%. Surgery without prior neoadjuvant therapy was the treatment of the selected pancreatic ductal adenocarcinoma patients. Material: pancreatic tumor tissue. The receptors were gathered from a human donor with pancreatic ductal adenocarcinoma. The donor label of this sample is uncertain.

This clone occurred once. The chain couples TRBV5-6 to TRBJ1-3, with D unresolved. V lost 1 base, J lost 2 bases, and 10 bases lay in between. Germline loops: CDR1 SGHDT, CDR2 YYEEEE. The CDR3 sequence is 15 residues long. The CDR3 spells CASSLTWSPGNTIYF. The CDR3 DNA reads as TGTGCCAGCAGCTTGACATGGTCGCCTGGAAACACCATATATTTT.

V usage is TRBV29-1 and J usage is TRBJ1-2; 10 bases are a match to TRBD1. V trimming: 7 bases; J trimming: 4 bases; junction bases outside the gene matches: 12. The CDR3 contains 15 residues. Looked up from germline, CDR1 is SQVTM and CDR2 is ANQGSEA. In DNA form, the CDR3 reads TGCAGCGCAACATTGACAGGGGGCGCCGCCTATGGCTACACCTTC. It translates to CSATLTGGAAYGYTF.

V and J are TRBV4-1 and TRBJ2-3; D ambiguous. Germline CDR1 is MGHRA and CDR2 is YSYEKL. Trimming took off 4 bases at V and 0 bases at J, with 11 bases between the two ends. This CDR3 contains 15 residues. The CDR3 loop reads CASSLMASSTDTQYF. CDR3 nucleotide sequence: TGCGCCAGCAGCCTCATGGCGTCTAGCACAGATACGCAGTATTTT.

V is TRBV4-2 and J is TRBJ1-2, with a weak D call TRBD1 (6 bases). This CDR3 has 13 amino acids. In germline, CDR1 is LGHNA, CDR2 YNFKEQ. Trimming left V 4 bases short and J 6 bases short, with 12 bases between. The CDR3 DNA reads as TGTGCCAGCAGCCGGGTGGGGACACATGGCTACACCTTC. It specifies CASSRVGTHGYTF.

This chain connects TRBV18 to TRBJ1-5; 10 bases are a match to TRBD1. This CDR3 has 16 amino acids. In germline, CDR1 is KGHSH, CDR2 LQKENI. Losses at the gene ends were 4 bases for V and 4 bases for J; bases not matched to a gene: 7. CDR3 DNA sequence: TGTGCCAGCTCACACACGACAGGGGGCAGGAATCAGCCCCAGCATTTT. Its translation: CASSHTTGGRNQPQHF. The variable domain in full, completed from reference TRBV18 and TRBJ1-5, reads NAGVMQNPRHLVRRRGQEARLRCSPMKGHSHVYWYRQLPEEGLKFMVYLQKENIIDESGMPKERFSAEFPKEGPSILRIQQVVRGDSAAYFCASSHTTGGRNQPQHFGDGTRLSIL.

The gene calls are TRBV2 and TRBJ2-4; TRBD1 matches at 9 bases. J was trimmed by 8 bases and V by 8 bases; bases with no gene match: 4. Germline values: CDR1 SNHLY, CDR2 FYNNEI. This CDR3 has 12 amino acids. Here the CDR3 reads CASRDRDDIQYF. CDR3 sequence (DNA): TGTGCCAGCCGGGACAGGGACGACATTCAGTACTTC.

This clone has more than one count but fewer than ten. The chain links TRBV10-3 to TRBJ2-5, with a tentative D call TRBD1 (6 bases). This CDR3 spans 13 amino acids. Deletions cut 5 bases from V and 5 bases from J, with 12 bases between. Germline V gene sequence: CDR1 ENHRY, CDR2 SYGVKD. This chain's CDR3 is CAISRVDRETQYF. CDR3 nucleotide sequence: TGTGCCATCAGTAGGGTTGACAGGGAGACCCAGTACTTC.